These T cell receptor beta chains were read from a single sample in a study of siplizumab effects on memory and regulatory T cells. Clones were sequenced by immunoSEQ multiplex PCR, and TCRdb holds only the in-frame ones, with some missing. The sample carries 100,000 to 120,000 clones, around 93% recorded once. Source material: CD4+ T cells sorted from blood. The receptors originated from a human donor in good health. Both conserved end residues are part of each CDR3. The order of the fields is CDR3 length, V gene, CDR3 protein.

>13|TRBV4-2
CASQGDRWNTIYF
>15|TRBV7-9
CASSLGDFADTEAFF
>14|TRBV4-1
CASSQRTTTYEQYF
>13|TRBV19
CASIGTPSHGYTF
>15|TRBV10-3
CAISESRNLGQPQHF
>14|TRBV28
CASREDRPLGGYTF
>13|TRBV5-1
CASSTRPNEKLFF
>16|TRBV6-4
CASRTGTGASNTEAFF
>14|TRBV18
CASSPTGENEKLFF
>16|TRBV11-2
CASSPILSGGGYGYTF
>14|TRBV18
CASSPGASSYGYTF
>13|TRBV5-8
CASSRYGTDTQYF
>18|TRBV4-1
CASSQDPVRGRGNTEAFF
>15|TRBV4-1
CASSQGRGDIGGYTF
>13|TRBV2
CASRLRLNTEAFF
>15|TRBV19
CASSISAGPTGELFF
>15|TRBV10-2
CASRVTTLIAGELFF
>18|TRBV11-2
CASSLEIGLRQGSYEQYF
>15|TRBV15
CATSARRSGYEKLFF
>15|TRBV10-3
CAIRIGQGKNTEAFF
>13|TRBV27
CASSSRTGETQYF
>16|TRBV5-1
CASSMGTGTGTGELFF
>16|TRBV6-5
CASSYSYRVGYEKLFF
>11|TRBV4-2
CASSGTSGYTF
>14|TRBV27
CASSLGKSSYEQYF
>14|TRBV5-1
CASSSGTGSYEQYF
>16|TRBV28
CASRRITSGGFNEQFF
>9|TRBV18
CASSPPTDF
>13|TRBV5-5
CASSSQAASGYTF
>14|TRBV5-1
CASSPGQGVNEQFF
>15|TRBV2
CASRSVGLATDTQYF
>13|TRBV7-3
CASSPGNQETQYF
>15|TRBV15
CATSRDRLQGGEQFF
>14|TRBV6-5
CASLPDKDNQPQHF
>17|TRBV5-4
CASSLGLAGGNTGELFF
>12|TRBV6-6
CASSYSGEKLFF
>15|TRBV7-3
CASSLIDGNTGELFF
>13|TRBV5-1
CASSPLLNTEAFF
>16|TRBV2
CASSEGTSGGYGTQYF
>14|TRBV7-2
CASSLVPSAYEQYF